These 28 T cell receptor beta chains were all obtained from the same sample, sequenced in a study of cytomegalovirus exposure and HLA in healthy donors. This PCR relied on a set of 60 Vbeta primers and 13 Jbeta primers. Assay: immunoSEQ multiplex PCR; the TCRdb copy retains only in-frame clones and omits some. This sample has 120,000 or so clones, with over 80% found just once. The source material was PBMCs. Receptor source: a man aged 50-59 years in good health and CMV-seronegative.

The chain uses TRBV6-1 and TRBJ2-1, with D tentatively TRBD1 (5 bases). Germline V CDR1 and CDR2: MNHNS, SASEGT. Trimming left V 5 bases short and J 9 bases short, with 17 bases between. CDR3 size: 14 residues. The CDR3 region is CASSTQGLRGEQFF. CDR3 in DNA: TGTGCCAGCAGTACCCAAGGGTTAAGGGGTGAGCAGTTCTTC.

The rearrangement uses TRBV28 and TRBJ1-4, with TRBD1 matching 12 bases. The trim removed 3 bases at V and 8 bases at J, leaving 4 bases unmatched. The CDR3 is made up of 15 amino acids. From germline, CDR1 is MDHEN and CDR2 SYDVKM. The CDR3 DNA follows: TGTGCCAGCAGTTTGGGGGGACAGGGGGCAGAAAAACTGTTTTTT. Its protein product is CASSLGGQGAEKLFF.

V and J are TRBV9 and TRBJ2-1, with 10 nucleotides matching TRBD2. The CDR3 extends over 16 amino acids. V shed 2 bases, J shed 1 base, and the junction held 3 bases outside the gene matches. Germline V gene data show CDR1 as SGDLS and CDR2 as YYNGEE. The CDR3 loop reads CASSVGGLASYNEQFF. The DNA of the CDR3 is TGTGCCAGCAGCGTGGGGGGACTAGCGTCCTACAATGAGCAGTTCTTC.

The chain is built from TRBV5-5 and TRBJ1-1; 8 positions agree with TRBD1. The CDR3 is 16 amino acids. Trimming cost V 5 bases and J 3 bases; bases outside gene matches: 12. Germline CDR1 reads SGHKS; CDR2 reads YYEKEE (reference sequence). CDR3 in amino acids: CASSFRSLQGDTEAFF. CDR3 DNA sequence: TGTGCCAGCAGTTTTCGATCATTACAGGGGGACACTGAAGCTTTCTTT.

The chain links TRBV6-6 to TRBJ1-2; perhaps TRBD1 as D (6 bases). Germline CDR1 MNHNY, CDR2 SVGAGI (reference sequence). The CDR3 has 14 residues. Trimming cost V 5 bases and J 6 bases, with 16 bases left between them. The CDR3 spells CASSHQGGDNGYTF. In nucleotides, the CDR3 is TGTGCCAGCAGTCACCAAGGTGGGGACAATGGCTACACCTTC.

V is TRBV28 and J is TRBJ1-1; 7 nucleotides line up with TRBD1. CDR3 length: 14 residues. Germline CDR1 and CDR2: MDHEN and SYDVKM. V dropped 5 bases and J dropped 6; count of bases not matched to a gene: 9. The CDR3 DNA is TGTGCCAGCAGTAACCCCGGGACAGAGGCTGAAGCTTTCTTT. It codes for CASSNPGTEAEAFF.

This clone occurred a few times. This chain links TRBV5-8 with TRBJ1-2; TRBD1 is a possible D gene (5 bases). CDR3 length equals 12 residues. Trimming cost V 3 bases and J 4 bases, with 7 bases left between them. CDR1 is SGHTS, CDR2 YDEGEE, per germline. CDR3 sequence: CASSSGSYGYTF. DNA of the CDR3: TGTGCCAGCAGCTCAGGGTCCTATGGCTACACCTTC.

The CDR3: CASTLAPSYEQYF. The DNA of the CDR3 is TGTGCCAGCACCCTAGCCCCCTCATACGAGCAGTACTTC. This chain uses TRBV28 with TRBJ2-7; D is perhaps TRBD2 (5 bases). This CDR3 region has 13 residues. Trimming took 7 bases from V and 4 from J, leaving 14 bases between them. Germline assignment: CDR1 MDHEN and CDR2 SYDVKM.

V is TRBV18 and J is TRBJ2-3, with unresolved D. The CDR3 is 15 amino acids. V was shortened by 3 bases and J by 0 bases, with 10 bases between the two germline ends. Germline values: CDR1 KGHSH, CDR2 LQKENI. The CDR3 DNA follows: TGTGCCAGCTCACCGAGTAGAACTAGCACAGATACGCAGTATTTT. This translates into CASSPSRTSTDTQYF. Filled out from reference TRBV18 and TRBJ2-3, the complete variable domain reads NAGVMQNPRHLVRRRGQEARLRCSPMKGHSHVYWYRQLPEEGLKFMVYLQKENIIDESGMPKERFSAEFPKEGPSILRIQQVVRGDSAAYFCASSPSRTSTDTQYFGPGTRLTVL.

This chain uses TRBV19 with TRBJ1-6; D not certain. The CDR3 length is 14 residues. The V end lost 3 bases, the J end lost 2 bases, and 5 bases lay between the germline ends. Per germline, CDR1 LNHDA and CDR2 SQIVND (reference sequence). The CDR3: CASSIDTYNSPLHF. The CDR3 DNA reads as TGTGCCAGTAGTATTGACACCTATAATTCACCCCTCCACTTT.

There are a few counts of this clone. The V and J genes are TRBV9 and TRBJ1-2; D gene uncertain. Between the trimmed V and J ends, which lost 4 bases and 4 bases, there was a span of 11 bases. Germline V lookup: CDR1 SGDLS, CDR2 YYNGEE. The CDR3 extends over 13 amino acids. The CDR3 here is CASSLEVGYGYTF. The DNA of the CDR3 is TGTGCCAGCAGCCTCGAAGTCGGCTATGGCTACACCTTC.

This clone was seen a handful of times. The chain recombines TRBV30 with TRBJ2-1; TRBD1 might be the D (7 bases). CDR3 length: 11 amino acids. V was pared by 8 bases and J by 7 bases, with 12 bases between. CDR1 is GTSNPN and CDR2 is SVGIG in the germline V gene (reference sequence). CDR3 coding DNA: TGTGCCGGGGGGACAGTGAATGAGCAGTTCTTC. The encoded protein is CAGGTVNEQFF.

V usage is TRBV6-6 and J usage is TRBJ2-7; a possible D gene is TRBD1 (5 bases). Germline V CDR1 and CDR2: MNHNY, SVGAGI (reference sequence). Trimming removed 2 bases from V and 3 bases from J, with 8 bases in between. The CDR3 runs to 13 residues. The CDR3 region is CASSYAQGYEQYF. CDR3 nucleotides: TGTGCCAGCAGTTACGCTCAGGGCTACGAGCAGTACTTC.

This rearrangement joins TRBV6-5 to TRBJ2-7; possible D gene TRBD1, 6 bases. V was shortened by 0 bases and J by 2 bases, with 11 bases between the two germline ends. Per the germline V gene, CDR1 is MNHEY and CDR2 is SVGAGI. The CDR3 loop spans 15 amino acids. The CDR3 DNA is TGTGCCAGCAGTTACTCCAGGGACAAAACCTACGAGCAGTACTTC. Translation gives CASSYSRDKTYEQYF.

This sequence joins TRBV7-6 and TRBJ2-1; TRBD2 matches at 7 bases. Germline V lookup: CDR1 SGHVS, CDR2 FNYEAQ. V shed 6 bases and J 5 bases; nucleotides not matched to a gene: 19. The CDR3 totals 18 residues. CDR3 amino acids: CASRQWVGEGRRHNEQFF. In nucleotides, the CDR3 is TGTGCCAGCAGACAATGGGTGGGGGAGGGCCGGAGGCACAATGAGCAGTTCTTC.

The chain links TRBV5-6 to TRBJ2-7; TRBD2 is a possible D gene (5 bases). The CDR3 runs to 15 residues. CDR1 and CDR2 from the germline V gene are SGHDT and YYEEEE. V dropped 3 bases and J dropped 1 base, with 14 bases sitting between them. CDR3 DNA sequence: TGTGCCAGCAGCTACGGCCTCCGGAGGTCCTACGAGCAGTACTTC. It encodes CASSYGLRRSYEQYF. The variable domain in full, completed from reference TRBV5-6 and TRBJ2-7, reads DAGVTQSPTHLIKTRGQQVTLRCSPKSGHDTVSWYQQALGQGPQFIFQYYEEEERQRGNFPDRFSGHQFPNYSSELNVNALLLGDSALYLCASSYGLRRSYEQYFGPGTRLTVT.

The chain uses TRBV4-3 and TRBJ2-1, with a weak D call TRBD2 (6 bases). Deletions cut 1 base from V and 3 bases from J, with 13 bases between. Germline loops: CDR1 LGHNA, CDR2 YSLEER. This CDR3 is 16 amino acids long. CDR3 in DNA: TGCGCCAGCAGCCAAGTCCCCCCGCGGGGCTACAATGAGCAGTTCTTC. Residues: CASSQVPPRGYNEQFF.

This sequence joins TRBV7-2 and TRBJ2-7; the match to TRBD2 covers 7 bases. Germline CDR1 reads SGHTA; CDR2 reads FQGNSA. V gave up 4 bases and J gave up 2 bases; unmatched junction bases: 2. This CDR3 is 13 amino acids long. The CDR3 sequence: CASSSGLPYEQYF. In DNA form, the CDR3 reads TGTGCCAGCAGCTCGGGACTACCCTACGAGCAGTACTTC. The full variable domain, in which reference TRBV7-2 and TRBJ2-7 provide the parts outside the CDR3, is GAGVSQSPSNKVTEKGKDVELRCDPISGHTALYWYRQSLGQGLEFLIYFQGNSAPDKSGLPSDRFSAERTGGSVSTLTIQRTQQEDSAVYLCASSSGLPYEQYFGPGTRLTVT.

The rearrangement joins TRBV9 to TRBJ2-3; 7 nucleotides line up with TRBD2. Germline trimming cut 0 bases from V and 4 bases from J; bases unmatched to any gene: 5. The CDR3 runs to 15 residues. CDR1 SGDLS and CDR2 YYNGEE come from the germline V gene. The CDR3 sequence is CASSVGGRAADTQYF. CDR3 sequence (DNA): TGTGCCAGCAGCGTAGGGGGGAGGGCTGCAGATACGCAGTATTTT.

The chain links TRBV7-2 to TRBJ1-1; D is perhaps TRBD1 (5 bases). The V end was cut by 7 bases, the J end by 11 bases, with 26 bases between. This CDR3 contains 15 residues. The V gene's germline CDR1 is SGHTA and CDR2 FQGNSA. The CDR3 bases are TGTGCCAGCACCAATTGGGGAAGGGAAGGGGCCGGGGCTTTCTTT. Translated, it gives CASTNWGREGAGAFF.

The rearrangement links TRBV4-3 to TRBJ2-6; 7 bases agree with TRBD1. The CDR3 spans 16 residues. The germline V gene encodes CDR1 LGHNA and CDR2 YSLEER. J gave up 3 bases and V 4 bases, and 6 bases lay outside the gene matches. The CDR3 sequence: CASSRRQGHGANVLTF. The DNA for the CDR3 is TGCGCCAGCAGCCGTAGACAGGGACATGGGGCCAACGTCCTGACTTTC.

The V gene is TRBV28, the J gene TRBJ1-1; maybe TRBD1 (6 bases). Germline V CDR1 and CDR2: MDHEN, SYDVKM. V lost 6 bases to trimming and J lost 5 bases, with 19 bases between them. This CDR3 contains 15 residues. The CDR3 loop is CASSPEPTGRTEAFF. CDR3 bases: TGTGCCAGCAGCCCAGAACCTACAGGGAGAACTGAAGCTTTCTTT.

This clone has just one count. The gene calls are TRBV10-3 and TRBJ2-1, with a tentative D call TRBD1 (5 bases). This CDR3 is built from 13 residues. The V end was cut by 3 bases, the J end by 6 bases, with 9 bases between. The germline V gene encodes CDR1 ENHRY and CDR2 SYGVKD. The CDR3 spells CAISDRVVNEQFF. CDR3 sequence (DNA): TGTGCCATCAGTGACAGGGTTGTCAATGAGCAGTTCTTC.

This chain connects TRBV19 to TRBJ2-5; the match to TRBD2 covers 8 bases. Germline CDR1 LNHDA, CDR2 SQIVND (reference sequence). Trimming at V came to 3 bases and at J to 5 bases, leaving 8 bases not matched to a gene. This CDR3 contains 15 residues. CDR3: CASSIGGDRGETQYF. The CDR3 nucleotides read TGTGCCAGTAGTATCGGGGGGGACCGTGGTGAGACCCAGTACTTC.

This chain connects TRBV28 to TRBJ1-2; D unresolved. V lost 3 bases to trimming and J lost 7 bases, with 9 bases between them. The CDR3 extends over 12 amino acids. The germline V gene has CDR1 MDHEN and CDR2 SYDVKM. CDR3 bases: TGTGCCAGCAGTTTCAGAGGGTCTGGCTACACCTTC. Its translation: CASSFRGSGYTF.

The gene calls are TRBV4-2 and TRBJ1-3; 8 bases are a match to TRBD1. The CDR3 loop spans 14 amino acids. Germline V CDR1 and CDR2: LGHNA, YNFKEQ. V lost 3 bases and J lost 2; bases outside the gene matches: 0. CDR3 nucleotide sequence: TGTGCCAGCAGCCAGACAGGGGCTGGAAACACCATATATTTT. Protein sequence: CASSQTGAGNTIYF.

This clone was counted a single time. The chain employs TRBV7-8 and TRBJ1-4, with 9 bases identical to TRBD1. Germline V gives CDR1 SGHVS, CDR2 FQNEAQ. V dropped 5 bases and J dropped 8; count of bases not matched to a gene: 9. This CDR3 is 15 amino acids long. The CDR3 DNA reads TGTGCCAGCAGCACCCAGACAGGGGGTGTCGAAAAACTGTTTTTT. Translated: CASSTQTGGVEKLFF.

As regards this clone: The same CDR3 is also encoded by other DNA sequences in this sample. The genes are TRBV9 and TRBJ2-3, with D maybe TRBD2 (6 bases). CDR1 SGDLS and CDR2 YYNGEE come from the germline V gene. Trimming stripped 1 base from V and 0 bases from J, with 9 bases between. This CDR3 is 15 amino acids long. The CDR3 here is CASSVIAASTDTQYF. CDR3 coding DNA: TGTGCCAGCAGCGTAATAGCGGCTAGCACAGATACGCAGTATTTT.